The next 4 T cell receptor beta chains were all read from a single sample in a study of blood T cells in healthy people across ages. A sample-barcoded 5' primer and a J-beta primer mix were used in a second PCR of roughly 6 to 11 cycles. One entry per CDR3 protein results from TCRdb running MiXCR on the 5' RACE reads. The table has 500,000 to 550,000 distinct CDR3 sequences, less than 25% seen once; the top ten hold approximately 10%. The same specimen was also included in a second study, on T cells of mothers and their children.

The source material was blood. The receptors derive from a boy younger than 18 in good health.

This clonotype was seen many times. The chain uses TRBV10-3 and TRBJ2-5; D not certain. This CDR3 contains 13 residues. CDR1 is ENHRY and CDR2 is SYGVKD in the germline V gene. Trimming left V 3 bases short and J 5 bases short, with 10 bases between. The CDR3 region has the DNA TGTGCCATCAGTGAAGGCCCTGGGGAGACCCAGTACTTC. It is translated as CAISEGPGETQYF.

The chain is built from TRBV6-5 and TRBJ2-5; D not certain. The J call is in doubt because the DNA end fits TRBJ2-1 better. Germline-derived CDR1 and CDR2 are MNHEY and SVGAGI. This CDR3 region has 13 residues. CDR3 protein: CASSYSNGDEQFF. The CDR3 DNA reads as TGTGCCAGCAGTTACTCGAACGGCGATGAGCAGTTCTTC.

This clonotype was recorded a few times. This chain connects TRBV24-1 to TRBJ1-2; D perhaps matches TRBD1 (5 bases). Germline CDR1 is KGHDR and CDR2 is SFDVKD. The CDR3 sequence is 15 residues long. The germline V and J ends were trimmed by 4 bases and 5 bases, with 16 bases remaining between them. CDR3 sequence (DNA): TGTGCCACCAGTGACGAGACGAGGGACCGATATGGCTACACCTTC. Residues: CATSDETRDRYGYTF.

This clonotype was seen a few times. CDR3 amino acids: CASSLELAGTQYF. Here the CDR3 DNA reads TGTGCCAGCAGCTTAGAGCTAGCGGGTACGCAGTATTTT. The rearrangement links TRBV7-8 to TRBJ2-3, with 8 bases lining up with TRBD2. V lost 1 base to trimming and J lost 8 bases; unmatched junction nucleotides: 2. The CDR3 runs to 13 residues. Looked up from germline, CDR1 is SGHVS and CDR2 is FQNEAQ. Together with reference TRBV7-8 and TRBJ2-3, the CDR3 gives the full variable domain: GAGVSQSPRYKVAKRGQDVALRCDPISGHVSLFWYQQALGQGPEFLTYFQNEAQLDKSGLPSDRFFAERPEGSVSTLKIQRTQQEDSAVYLCASSLELAGTQYFGPGTRLTVL.